The sequence of this T cell receptor beta chain was determined in a study of blood T cell repertoires in COVID-19. Study information: The study drew acute and convalescent COVID-19 samples from the United States, Italy and Spain. PBMCs, B-cell-depleted T cells, or T cells were the source of the cDNA or gDNA that made up the material.

Germline assignment: CDR1 ENHRY and CDR2 SYGVKD. V was trimmed by 5 bases and J by 3 bases, leaving 15 bases between them. The CDR3 spans 15 residues. Original analysis: Reference gene primer amplification yielded estimated nucleated cell counts. The method was immunoSEQ multiplex PCR; TCRdb's version includes in-frame clones alone and lacks a portion of them. V, J and clone size are those of that table, while D and trimming were read from the DNA. The repertoire holds hundreds of thousands of clones, with roughly 90% as singletons. Input material: peripheral blood. The J gene is TRBJ2-3, the V gene TRBV10-3, with a possible D match to TRBD1 (5 bases). The sequence was collected from a young woman with COVID-19, enrolled during active disease. This chain's CDR3 is CAISQQEIGTDTQYF. CDR3 nucleotide sequence: TGTGCCATCAGTCAACAGGAGATTGGGACAGATACGCAGTATTTT.